The TCR beta chain described here comes from a study of T cells after yellow fever vaccination. Germline V gene lookup returns CDR1 DFQATT and CDR2 SNEGSKA (reference sequence). CDR3 length: 11 residues. MiXCR was run by TCRdb on the 5' RACE reads, yielding one entry per CDR3 protein. The table includes some 240,000 distinct CDR3 sequences, roughly 5% detected once. On this clonotype itself: Mismatch with germline at one junction end may stem from a read error.

The gene calls are TRBV20-1 and TRBJ2-5; a weak D match, TRBD2 (5 bases). Material: CD4+ T cells sorted from PBMCs, obtained on the day of the yellow fever booster vaccination. The sequence derives from a man younger than 30 who received the YFV17D yellow fever vaccine. The CDR3 loop reads CSANPGGPEVF. The DNA for the CDR3 is TGCAGTGCTAACCCTGGCGGGCCCGAGGTCTTC.